This T cell receptor beta chain was identified in a study of CD8+ T cells in alopecia areata. The germline CDR1 and CDR2 sequences are SGHDN and FVKESK. The CDR3 runs 16 residues. V dropped 4 bases and J dropped 1 base, with 13 bases sitting between them. This clone turned up a few times. The authors extracted RNA and reverse transcribed it into cDNA as the sequencing template. Sequenced by immunoSEQ multiplex PCR; TCRdb stores in-frame clones only, minus some. The table has 80,000 to 100,000 clones, around two fifths seen once. Material: CD4+ T cells sorted from blood. The chain uses TRBV14 and TRBJ2-2, with D possibly being TRBD2 (6 bases). The receptor's source is a human donor with alopecia areata. CDR3 DNA sequence: TGTGCCAGCAGCCTGGGACTTCTTCGGAACACCGGGGAGCTGTTTTTT. Encoded protein: CASSLGLLRNTGELFF.